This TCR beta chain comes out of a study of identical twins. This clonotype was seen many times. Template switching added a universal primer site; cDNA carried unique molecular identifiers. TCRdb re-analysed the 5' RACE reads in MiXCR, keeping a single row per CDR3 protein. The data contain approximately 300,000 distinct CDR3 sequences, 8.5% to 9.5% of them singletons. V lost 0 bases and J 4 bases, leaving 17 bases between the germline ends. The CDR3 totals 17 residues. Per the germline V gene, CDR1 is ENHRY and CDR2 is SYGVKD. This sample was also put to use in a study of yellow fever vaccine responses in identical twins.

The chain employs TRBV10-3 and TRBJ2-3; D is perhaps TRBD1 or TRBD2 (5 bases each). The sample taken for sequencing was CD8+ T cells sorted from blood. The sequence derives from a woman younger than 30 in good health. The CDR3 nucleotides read TGTGCCATCAGTGAGTCCGGCAGGGAGATACCGGCAGATACGCAGTATTTT. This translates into CAISESGREIPADTQYF.